This TCR beta chain comes out of a study of OX40 agonist ivuxolimab in advanced cancers. Study information: There were three patients with partial responses, one having hepatocellular carcinoma and two cutaneous melanoma.

Assay used: immunoSEQ multiplex PCR; TCRdb lists only in-frame clones, some missing. The table has tens of thousands of clones, about four fifths seen once. Study-level results: Among some nonresponders, normalized T-cell clonal expansion was also low. Determination of antigen specificity was not performed for the expanded peripheral T cells. Both CD4+ and CD8+ T cell populations in blood had undergone clonal expansion by week 6 at 0.1 to 3.0 mg/kg.

Of note for this clone: Its antigen is not known. A much larger clonotype is one base distant, so this may be a read error.

The sample was CD4+ or CD8+ T cells sorted from blood, taken in a trial of the OX40 agonist ivuxolimab. This clonotype was obtained from an adult with an advanced solid tumor such as melanoma, head and neck, liver or kidney cancer.

The CDR3, as DNA: TGCGCCAGCAGCCAAGTGACTAGCAGCACCGGGGAGCTGTTTTTT. This codes for CASSQVTSSTGELFF. This chain uses TRBV4-1 with TRBJ2-2, with 7 bases that match TRBD2. The CDR3 length is 15 residues. CDR1 is MGHRA, CDR2 YSYEKL, per germline. V shed 1 base, J shed 4 bases, and the junction held 3 bases outside the gene matches.